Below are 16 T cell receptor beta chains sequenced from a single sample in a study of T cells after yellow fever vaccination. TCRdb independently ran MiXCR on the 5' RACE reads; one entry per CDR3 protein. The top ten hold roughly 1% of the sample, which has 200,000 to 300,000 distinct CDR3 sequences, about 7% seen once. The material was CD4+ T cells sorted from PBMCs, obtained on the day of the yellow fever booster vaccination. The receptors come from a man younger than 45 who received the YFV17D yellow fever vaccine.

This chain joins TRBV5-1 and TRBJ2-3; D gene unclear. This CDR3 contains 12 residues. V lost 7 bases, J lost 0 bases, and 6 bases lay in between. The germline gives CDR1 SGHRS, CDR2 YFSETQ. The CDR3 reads CASSASTDTQYF. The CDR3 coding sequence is TGCGCCAGCTCGGCTAGCACAGATACGCAGTATTTT.

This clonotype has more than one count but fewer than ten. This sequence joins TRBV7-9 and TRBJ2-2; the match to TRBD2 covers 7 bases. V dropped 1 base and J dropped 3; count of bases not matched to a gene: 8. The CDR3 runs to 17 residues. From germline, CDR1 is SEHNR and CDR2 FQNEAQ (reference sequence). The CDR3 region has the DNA TGTGCCAGCAGCTTAGTCCTCACGGGAGGAGACACCGGGGAGCTGTTTTTT. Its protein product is CASSLVLTGGDTGELFF. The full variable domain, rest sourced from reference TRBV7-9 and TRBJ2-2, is DTGVSQNPRHKITKRGQNVTFRCDPISEHNRLYWYRQTLGQGPEFLTYFQNEAQLEKSRLLSDRFSAERPKGSFSTLEIQRTEQGDSAMYLCASSLVLTGGDTGELFFGEGSRLTVL.

Here the CDR3 reads CASRDYGYEQYF. For the CDR3, the DNA is TGTGCCAGCCGAGACTACGGCTACGAGCAGTACTTC. V usage is TRBV27 and J usage is TRBJ2-7; D is possibly TRBD2 (5 bases). The CDR3 loop spans 12 amino acids. The germline V and J ends were trimmed by 8 bases and 3 bases, with 11 bases remaining between them. Per the germline V gene, CDR1 is MNHEY and CDR2 is SMNVEV (reference sequence).

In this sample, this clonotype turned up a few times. CDR3 sequence (DNA): TGTGCCAGCAGTTTAGGCGGGGCACGAGGGGATACGCAGTATTTT. Its translation is CASSLGGARGDTQYF. The V gene is TRBV12-3 or TRBV12-4, the J gene TRBJ2-3; the D gene is possibly TRBD2 (6 bases). The length of the CDR3 is 15 residues. V lost 1 base and J lost 6, with 14 bases in between.

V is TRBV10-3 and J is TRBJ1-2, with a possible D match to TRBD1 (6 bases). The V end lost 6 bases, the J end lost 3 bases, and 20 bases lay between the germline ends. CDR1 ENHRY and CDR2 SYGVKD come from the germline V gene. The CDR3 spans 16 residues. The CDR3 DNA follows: TGTGCCATCAGGGTTGACAGGCCCGCCAGGGACTATGGCTACACCTTC. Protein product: CAIRVDRPARDYGYTF.

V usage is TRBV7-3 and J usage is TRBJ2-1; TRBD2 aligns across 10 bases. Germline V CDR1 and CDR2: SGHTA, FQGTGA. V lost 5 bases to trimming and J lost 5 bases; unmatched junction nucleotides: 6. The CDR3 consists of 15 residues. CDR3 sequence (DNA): TGTGCCAGCAGCCAAACTAGCGGGGCCAACAATGAGCAGTTCTTC. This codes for CASSQTSGANNEQFF.

In DNA form, the CDR3 reads TGTGCCATCAGTGGGTCAGGTCAAAATGGCTACACCTTC. Its translation is CAISGSGQNGYTF. The chain joins TRBV10-3 to TRBJ1-2; D not resolved. Per germline, CDR1 ENHRY and CDR2 SYGVKD. V was shortened by 4 bases and J by 6 bases, with 12 bases between the two germline ends. This CDR3 has 13 residues.

The CDR3 nucleotides are TGTGCCAGCAGCTTGGCGCTAGCGGGAGGTATAGATACGCAGTATTTT. Its translation: CASSLALAGGIDTQYF. This chain links TRBV5-5 with TRBJ2-3, with TRBD2 matching 11 bases. The V and J ends lost 0 bases and 5 bases, in that order; junction bases with no gene match: 5. Germline values: CDR1 SGHKS, CDR2 YYEKEE (reference sequence). The CDR3 loop spans 16 amino acids. Looking up the rest from reference TRBV5-5 and TRBJ2-3 gives the full variable domain: DAGVTQSPTHLIKTRGQQVTLRCSPISGHKSVSWYQQVLGQGPQFIFQYYEKEERGRGNFPDRFSARQFPNYSSELNVNALLLGDSALYLCASSLALAGGIDTQYFGPGTRLTVL.

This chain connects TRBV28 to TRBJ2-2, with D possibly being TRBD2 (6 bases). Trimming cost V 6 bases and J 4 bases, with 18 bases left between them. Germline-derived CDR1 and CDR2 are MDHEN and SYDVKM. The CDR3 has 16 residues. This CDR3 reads CASRSNILAVTGELFF. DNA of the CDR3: TGTGCCAGCAGATCCAATATCTTAGCGGTCACCGGGGAGCTGTTTTTT.

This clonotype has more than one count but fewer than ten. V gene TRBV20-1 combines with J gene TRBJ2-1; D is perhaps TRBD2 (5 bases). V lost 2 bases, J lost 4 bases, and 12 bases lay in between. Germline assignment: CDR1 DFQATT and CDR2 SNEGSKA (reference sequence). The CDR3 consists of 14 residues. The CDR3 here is CSARTLDLYNEQFF. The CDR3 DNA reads TGCAGTGCTAGAACACTAGACCTATACAATGAGCAGTTCTTC.

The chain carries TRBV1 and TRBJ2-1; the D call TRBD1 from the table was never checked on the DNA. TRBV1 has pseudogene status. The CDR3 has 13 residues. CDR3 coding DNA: TGCACCAGCAGCCAACCGTGCCGGGGTGAGCAGTTCTTC. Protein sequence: CTSSQPCRGEQFF.

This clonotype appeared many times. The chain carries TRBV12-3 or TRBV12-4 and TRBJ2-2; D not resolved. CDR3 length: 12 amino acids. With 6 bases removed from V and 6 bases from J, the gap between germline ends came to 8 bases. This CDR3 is CASRPVAGELFF. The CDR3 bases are TGTGCCAGCAGGCCCGTCGCCGGGGAGCTGTTTTTT.

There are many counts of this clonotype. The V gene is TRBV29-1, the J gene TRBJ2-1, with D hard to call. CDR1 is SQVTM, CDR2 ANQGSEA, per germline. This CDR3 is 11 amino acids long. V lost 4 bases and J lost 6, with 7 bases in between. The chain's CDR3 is CSVGLVNEQFF. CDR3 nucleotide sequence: TGCAGCGTTGGGCTGGTCAATGAGCAGTTCTTC.

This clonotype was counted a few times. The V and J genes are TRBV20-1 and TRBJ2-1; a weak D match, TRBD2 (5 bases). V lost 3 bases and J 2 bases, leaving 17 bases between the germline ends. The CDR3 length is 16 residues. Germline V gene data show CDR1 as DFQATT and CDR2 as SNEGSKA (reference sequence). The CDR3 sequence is CSASEPTGGPYNEQFF. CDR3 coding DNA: TGCAGTGCTAGCGAACCAACTGGCGGGCCCTACAATGAGCAGTTCTTC.

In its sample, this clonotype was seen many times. The CDR3 region has the DNA TGTGCCAGCAGCTCTGACAGGGGTGGGGCCGGGGCCAACGTCCTGACTTTC. Protein product: CASSSDRGGAGANVLTF. The chain combines TRBV7-8 with TRBJ2-6; 8 bases are shared with TRBD1. Trimming took 4 bases from V and 4 from J; bases not matched to a gene: 9. CDR1 is SGHVS and CDR2 is FQNEAQ in the germline V gene. The CDR3 is 17 residues long.

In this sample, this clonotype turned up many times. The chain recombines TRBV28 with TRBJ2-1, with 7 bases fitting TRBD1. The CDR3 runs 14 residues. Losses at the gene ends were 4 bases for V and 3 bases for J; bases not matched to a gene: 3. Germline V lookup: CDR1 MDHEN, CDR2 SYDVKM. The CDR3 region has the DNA TGTGCCAGCAGTTGGGGACAGAGCTACAATGAGCAGTTCTTC. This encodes CASSWGQSYNEQFF.